This T cell receptor (beta chain) was sequenced during a study of T cells after yellow fever vaccination (dated by TCRdb to between 2017 and 2020). Regarding the research as a whole: The SMART-Seq v4 Ultra Low Input RNA kit was used to prepare libraries from fractions with low cell numbers. Two healthy male donors, one aged 18 to 30 and one aged 30 to 40 years, made up the cohort. Blood was collected at multiple timepoints before and after primary and secondary immunization, and bulk PBMC replicates and cell subsets were isolated. To follow T-cell clones before and after primary and booster YFV17D yellow fever vaccination, bulk TCR alpha and beta repertoires were sequenced over time.

This clonotype was counted a few times. What antigen it recognizes has not been identified. Base qualities are not recorded, but no much larger clone differs from it by a single base. CDR3 length: 15 amino acids, cysteine to phenylalanine. The kept DNA is CDR3 alone, 45 bases in frame from the first base. The germline V gene yields LGHNA for CDR1 and YSLEER for CDR2. V and J are truncated by 0 bases and 6 bases respectively, leaving an intervening sequence of 9 bases. The sample's treatment or condition label is to be understood as: live attenuated yellow fever vaccine strain. Two biological replicates of bulk PBMCs were collected at each blood-draw timepoint. PBMCs were isolated from peripheral blood using a standard Ficoll-Paque protocol. TriZol was used to extract RNA from bulk PBMCs, from CD4 and CD8 fractions, and from dextramer-positive and dextramer-negative fractions. Synthesis of TCR cDNA relied on 5'RACE template switching, a step that introduced a universal primer site along with unique molecular identifiers. Priming for cDNA synthesis came from both the TCR alpha and TCR beta constant segments. Library amplification involved two PCR steps, and the second step added sample barcodes and sequencing adapters. Libraries were sequenced on Illumina HiSeq 2500 (2x100 bp) or NovaSeq (2x150 bp). As for the original processing: Reads were demultiplexed and collapsed into UMI consensus sequences with MIGEC, and V(D)J alignment was performed with MiXCR. Vaccine-responding clonotypes were identified with edgeR using replicate PBMC samples, with FDR below 0.01 and a log2 fold change above 5 up to day 15 being required. Each bulk clonotype was labeled CD4 or CD8 based on which sequenced repertoire, CD4 or CD8, contained the clonotype at higher abundance. The public reads were quality trimmed at Q25 with fastp and then assembled into clones with MiXCR by TCRdb, keeping productive beta chains. Here each entry gathers all rows of one CDR3 protein and keeps the most common genes and DNA. The V and J calls follow TCRdb's processing rather than the paper's. Here the sample has approximately 300,000 distinct CDR3 sequences; 8.7% occur a single time. Roughly 18% of the sample is taken by the ten largest.

On the study overall, not on this receptor specifically: After the booster, most clones that had expanded after primary vaccination were detected again (around 95% of CD4 and 88% of CD8), suggesting broad maintenance of memory. Computational filtering was required because FACS-sorted repertoires could contain abundant contaminating clonotypes from the bulk population. Because the study included only a couple of donors, the extent to which the findings can be generalized is limited. The secondary T-cell response was found to be weaker but faster than the primary response, with a peak reached on day 5 rather than on day 15. A small fraction of clonotypes appeared in both the CD4 and CD8 compartments, likely as a result of convergent recombination.

The sequence is built from TRBV4-3 and TRBJ1-6; no D gene call is confident. The sample here was PBMCs, taken on the day of the first yellow fever vaccination. The origin of this receptor is a man aged 18 to 29 who received the YFV17D yellow fever vaccine. The sequence in DNA is TGCGCCAGCAGCCAAGAGGGCCAGACTAATTCACCCCTCCACTTT. Its product reads: CASSQEGQTNSPLHF.